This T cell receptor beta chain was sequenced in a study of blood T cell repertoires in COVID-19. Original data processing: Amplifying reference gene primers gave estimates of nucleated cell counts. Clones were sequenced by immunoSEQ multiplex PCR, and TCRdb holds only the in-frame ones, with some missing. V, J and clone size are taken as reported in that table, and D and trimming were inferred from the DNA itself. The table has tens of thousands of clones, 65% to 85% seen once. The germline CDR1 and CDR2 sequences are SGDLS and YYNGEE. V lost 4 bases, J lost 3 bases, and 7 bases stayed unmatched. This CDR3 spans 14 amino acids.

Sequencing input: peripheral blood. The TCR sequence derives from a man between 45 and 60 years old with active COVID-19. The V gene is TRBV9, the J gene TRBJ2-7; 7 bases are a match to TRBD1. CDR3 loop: CASSRDSWVYEQYF. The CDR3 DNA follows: TGTGCCAGCAGCAGGGACAGCTGGGTCTACGAGCAGTACTTC.